This passage covers 22 T cell receptor beta chains from one sample sequenced in a study of neurological immune-mediated disorders. TCRdb independently ran MiXCR on the 5' RACE reads; one entry per CDR3 protein. In the table there are some 66,000 distinct CDR3 sequences, roughly 3.7% of which are singletons. The sequenced material came from PBMCs. The receptors stem from a man aged 50-60 years with multiple sclerosis.

This clonotype was counted at least ten times. The rearrangement joins TRBV27 to TRBJ2-7; D not certain. Trimming removed 2 bases at V and 2 bases at J, with 13 bases between. CDR3 length equals 15 residues. The germline gives CDR1 MNHEY, CDR2 SMNVEV (reference sequence). The CDR3 coding sequence is TGTGCCAGCAGTTTACGAGGCCTCTTCCCCTACGAGCAGTACGTC. Translating gives CASSLRGLFPYEQYV.

This clonotype was found many times. The V call is TRBV20-1, the J call TRBJ2-2; D is unclear. Trimming removed 1 base from V and 1 base from J, with 7 bases in between. CDR1 is DFQATT, CDR2 SNEGSKA, per germline (reference sequence). The CDR3 loop spans 14 amino acids. This CDR3 is CSARGYGNTGELFF. CDR3 sequence (DNA): TGCAGTGCTAGAGGCTACGGGAACACCGGGGAGCTGTTTTTT.

The chain recombines TRBV11-2 with TRBJ2-3; D unresolved. Germline-derived CDR1 and CDR2 are SGHAT and FQNNGV. There are 13 residues in the CDR3. Trimming removed 0 bases from V and 4 bases from J, with 5 bases in between. Here the CDR3 DNA reads TGTGCCAGCAGCTTAGATTTGCCAGATACGCAGTATTTT. The encoded protein is CASSLDLPDTQYF.

This clonotype was observed at least ten times. The chain combines TRBV5-1 with TRBJ2-5; TRBD1 aligns across 8 bases. The CDR3 contains 13 residues. J lost 5 bases, V lost 5 bases, and 5 bases had no gene match. Germline CDR1 and CDR2: SGHRS and YFSETQ. In DNA form, the CDR3 reads TGCGCCAGCAGTCAGGGGGCGCGGGAGACCCAGTACTTC. This translates into CASSQGARETQYF.

This clonotype was observed many times. This chain uses TRBV5-5 with TRBJ2-1; TRBD2 agrees at 10 bases. CDR3 size: 17 residues. V trimming: 4 bases; J trimming: 1 base; junction bases outside the gene matches: 8. In germline, CDR1 is SGHKS, CDR2 YYEKEE (reference sequence). The CDR3 sequence: CASSERGLALSYNEQFF. CDR3 DNA sequence: TGTGCCAGCAGCGAAAGGGGACTAGCGTTGTCCTACAATGAGCAGTTCTTC.

This clonotype has ten or more counts. The chain recombines TRBV5-1 with TRBJ2-3; 11 nucleotides match TRBD2. This CDR3 has 14 residues. CDR1 SGHRS and CDR2 YFSETQ come from the germline V gene. V gave up 7 bases and J gave up 4 bases; unmatched junction bases: 5. CDR3 region: CASSTSGGADTQYF. The CDR3 region has the DNA TGCGCCAGCTCCACTAGCGGGGGCGCAGATACGCAGTATTTT.

This clonotype was recorded many times. One end of the junction does not line up with germline, which may come from a read error. The V and J genes are TRBV28 and TRBJ1-5; no definite D call. The length of the CDR3 is 14 residues. Germline lookup yields CDR1 MDHEN and CDR2 SYDVKM. The CDR3 reads CASSFIGFDQPQNF. The CDR3 DNA is TGTGCCAGCAGTTTTATAGGGTTTGATCAGCCCCAGAATTTT. Filled out from reference TRBV28 and TRBJ1-5, the complete variable domain reads DVKVTQSSRYLVKRTGEKVFLECVQDMDHENMFWYRQDPGLGLRLIYFSYDVKMKEKGDIPEGYSVSREKKERFSLILESASTNQTSMYLCASSFIGFDQPQNFGDGTRLSIL.

This rearrangement joins TRBV21-1 to TRBJ2-4; TRBD1 is taken as the D call from the table, unchecked against the DNA. TRBV21-1 is a pseudogene locus. This CDR3 has 11 residues. CDR3 DNA sequence: TGTGCCAGCAGCTCTTCGGACAGGGATAGTTTC. Translated, it gives CASSSSDRDSF.

This clonotype was recorded many times. This chain joins TRBV4-2 and TRBJ1-4, with D perhaps TRBD1 (5 bases). The germline V gene encodes CDR1 LGHNA and CDR2 YNFKEQ. CDR3 size: 15 residues. V was cut by 1 base and J by 7 bases, with 13 bases left in between. In nucleotides, the CDR3 is TGTGCCAGCAGCCAAGTGGGGCAGAAGCTTGAAAAACTGTTTTTT. Protein product: CASSQVGQKLEKLFF.

There are many counts of this clonotype. The chain joins TRBV9 to TRBJ2-2, with D uncertain. Trimming took off 4 bases at V and 6 bases at J, with 19 bases between the two ends. The CDR3 covers 16 residues. Germline V gene data show CDR1 as SGDLS and CDR2 as YYNGEE. The CDR3 spells CASSPSAPAVAGELFF. The DNA for the CDR3 is TGTGCCAGCAGCCCATCCGCTCCCGCGGTGGCCGGGGAGCTGTTTTTT.

This clonotype was recorded many times. One junction end disagrees with the germline gene, perhaps due to a read error. The chain has TRBV12-3 or TRBV12-4 and TRBJ1-6, with unresolved D. This CDR3 spans 15 amino acids. For the CDR3, the DNA is TGTGCCAGCAGTTTTGACGGGGATTATAATTCACCCCACCACTTT. Translated, it gives CASSFDGDYNSPHHF.

Ten or more counts support this clonotype. For the CDR3, the DNA is TGTGCCAGCAGAGAACACCGGGACAGGTACAATGAGCAGTTCTTC. This codes for CASREHRDRYNEQFF. The rearrangement links TRBV28 to TRBJ2-1, with 8 positions matching TRBD1. CDR3 size: 15 residues. Trimming took 6 bases from V and 4 from J; bases not matched to a gene: 8. The germline CDR1 and CDR2 sequences are MDHEN and SYDVKM.

Ten or more counts support this clonotype. The chain employs TRBV4-1 and TRBJ2-6, with D maybe TRBD2 (5 bases). The germline CDR1 and CDR2 sequences are MGHRA and YSYEKL. CDR3 size: 17 residues. V shed 1 base and J shed 4 bases, with 14 bases lying between them. This CDR3 reads CASSQGGAEAGANVLTF. In DNA form, the CDR3 reads TGCGCCAGCAGCCAAGGGGGAGCCGAAGCCGGGGCCAACGTCCTGACTTTC.

This clonotype was picked up many times. V gene TRBV20-1 combines with J gene TRBJ2-5; TRBD1 might be the D (5 bases). V was shortened by 2 bases and J by 2 bases, with 15 bases between the two germline ends. The length of the CDR3 is 15 residues. Germline lookup yields CDR1 DFQATT and CDR2 SNEGSKA (reference sequence). In nucleotides, the CDR3 is TGCAGTGCTAGAAGGGGCAGGAGACTGCAAGAGACCCAGTACTTC. Translating it yields CSARRGRRLQETQYF.

This chain connects TRBV12-3 or TRBV12-4 to TRBJ2-1, with D perhaps being TRBD1 or TRBD2 (7 bases each). The CDR3 contains 14 residues. The V gene lost 10 bases and the J gene lost 2 bases, with 15 bases spanning the gap. The chain's CDR3 is CATRGGIAYNEQFF. The DNA for the CDR3 is TGTGCCACCAGGGGGGGGATCGCCTACAATGAGCAGTTCTTC.

V and J are TRBV20-1 and TRBJ2-2; 7 nucleotides match TRBD2. This CDR3 contains 15 residues. Looked up from germline, CDR1 is DFQATT and CDR2 is SNEGSKA (reference sequence). The junction had 12 bases not matched to a gene; V was cut back by 5 bases and J by 6 bases. CDR3 loop: CSAPAAGRAPGELFF. The CDR3 bases are TGCAGTGCTCCTGCAGCGGGGAGGGCCCCCGGGGAGCTGTTTTTT.

This clonotype appeared many times. The chain is built from TRBV6-5 and TRBJ2-1; tentative D call: TRBD1 (6 bases). Germline CDR1 and CDR2: MNHEY and SVGAGI. V lost 7 bases and J 2 bases, leaving 12 bases between the germline ends. The CDR3 totals 14 residues. In DNA, the CDR3 is TGTGCCAGCAAAGCACAGGGTACCTACAATGAGCAGTTCTTC. Translation: CASKAQGTYNEQFF.

This clonotype was counted many times. The chain links TRBV27 to TRBJ2-7; 8 positions agree with TRBD1. Germline loops: CDR1 MNHEY, CDR2 SMNVEV (reference sequence). This CDR3 has 13 residues. V was clipped by 2 bases and J by 4 bases; unmatched bases: 1. The CDR3 reads CASSLGTGYEQYV. The CDR3 region has the DNA TGTGCCAGCAGTTTAGGGACAGGATACGAGCAGTACGTC.

This clonotype was seen many times. The rearrangement uses TRBV20-1 and TRBJ1-5; no firm D call. The germline CDR1 and CDR2 sequences are DFQATT and SNEGSKA (reference sequence). The CDR3 extends over 12 amino acids. Trimming removed 0 bases from V and 1 base from J, with 1 base in between. CDR3 sequence reads: CSARDSNQPQHF. The CDR3 bases are TGCAGTGCTAGAGACAGCAATCAGCCCCAGCATTTT.

On this clonotype: Without the conserved terminal phenylalanine or tryptophan, this CDR3 likely stems from a read error. This chain joins TRBV3-1 and TRBJ2-5, with D tentatively TRBD1 or TRBD2 (5 bases each). This CDR3 contains 16 residues. CDR1 is LGHDT and CDR2 is YNNKEL in the germline V gene (reference sequence). The V end was cut by 6 bases, the J end by 5 bases, with 22 bases between. The CDR3 nucleotides are TGTGCCAGCAGGCCCATCGCCTTAGGGACCCCGGAGACCCAGTACAAC. Its protein product is CASRPIALGTPETQYN.

This clonotype was detected ten times or more. The CDR3 DNA reads TGTGCCAGCAGCGTAGACGGGAAGAACACTGAAGCTTTCTTT. Its protein is CASSVDGKNTEAFF. The chain has TRBV9 and TRBJ1-1; D is ambiguous. Per germline, CDR1 SGDLS and CDR2 YYNGEE. This CDR3 comprises 14 residues. Trimming stripped 0 bases from V and 1 base from J, with 7 bases between.

This clonotype was detected many times. The V call is TRBV5-5, the J call TRBJ2-1; 9 nucleotides agree with TRBD1. CDR1 and CDR2 from the germline V gene are SGHKS and YYEKEE (reference sequence). This CDR3 contains 15 residues. Trimming removed 1 base from V and 8 bases from J; junction bases left unmatched: 7. The CDR3 DNA reads as TGTGCCAGCAGCTTGAGGTGGGACAGGGTATATGAGCAGTTCTTC. Translated, it gives CASSLRWDRVYEQFF. Using reference TRBV5-5 and TRBJ2-1 for the parts outside the CDR3, the full variable domain is DAGVTQSPTHLIKTRGQQVTLRCSPISGHKSVSWYQQVLGQGPQFIFQYYEKEERGRGNFPDRFSARQFPNYSSELNVNALLLGDSALYLCASSLRWDRVYEQFFGPGTRLTVL.